The 8 T cell receptor beta chains reported below all come from one sample, sequenced in a study of regulatory T cells in long-lasting Graves disease. This sample's time point: newly diagnosed GD, antithyroid drugs for less than 3 months. Scientists built the TCR library using RNA that was extracted from PBMCs. Arm-PCR of CDR3 regions and iRepertoire HTBI primers were the basis on which TCR beta libraries were built. TCRdb re-called the multiplex PCR reads with MiXCR, one entry per CDR3 protein. Of 350,000 to 400,000 distinct CDR3 sequences listed, 15% to 17% are singletons. The sample was peripheral blood mononuclear cells (PBMCs), taken at new diagnosis, from a patient treated with antithyroid drugs. These receptors were obtained from a female donor with Graves disease.

This clonotype was counted many times. The chain has TRBV4-1 and TRBJ2-1, with 7 nucleotides matching TRBD1. This CDR3 region has 17 residues. J was trimmed by 12 bases and V by 4 bases; bases with no gene match: 21. Germline-derived CDR1 and CDR2 are MGHRA and YSYEKL. CDR3 protein: CASSRTADRDPPGGQFF. The CDR3 nucleotides read TGCGCCAGCAGCCGCACCGCCGACAGGGACCCTCCCGGAGGGCAGTTCTTC.

This clonotype was recorded many times. The genes are TRBV11-2 and TRBJ2-1; D gene ambiguous. Trimming cost V 6 bases and J 8 bases, with 14 bases left between them. This CDR3 contains 13 residues. Germline assignment: CDR1 SGHAT and CDR2 FQNNGV. The CDR3 sequence is CASRMIGGDEQFF. The CDR3 nucleotides read TGTGCCAGCAGAATGATAGGCGGTGATGAGCAGTTCTTC.

This clonotype was counted at least ten times. The chain has TRBV6-1 and TRBJ2-3; 10 bases line up with TRBD2. The CDR3 has 14 amino acids. Germline V lookup: CDR1 MNHNS, CDR2 SASEGT. With 8 bases clipped from V and 2 bases from J, the junction kept 4 bases outside the gene matches. CDR3 sequence reads: CASRSGGNTDTQYF. Here the CDR3 DNA reads TGTGCCAGCCGTAGCGGGGGGAACACAGATACGCAGTATTTT.

This clonotype was picked up many times. The junction departs from the called germline gene at one end, perhaps through a read error. The J gene is TRBJ2-1, the V gene TRBV7-9; tentative D call: TRBD1 (6 bases). The CDR3 is 13 residues long. Germline-derived CDR1 and CDR2 are SEHNR and FQNEAQ (reference sequence). CDR3 loop: CASSLWSYRVVIF. For the CDR3, the DNA is TGTGCCAGCAGCTTATGGAGCTACAGGGTAGTTATCTTC.

This clonotype was observed many times. The chain recombines TRBV2 with TRBJ2-7, with TRBD1 as a possible D gene (6 bases). CDR1 and CDR2 from the germline V gene are SNHLY and FYNNEI. This CDR3 spans 15 amino acids. The V end was cut by 7 bases, the J end by 1 base, with 17 bases between. The CDR3 is CASNVPGTTSYEQYF. The CDR3 nucleotides are TGTGCCAGCAATGTCCCCGGGACAACTTCCTACGAGCAGTACTTC.

V gene TRBV25-1 combines with J gene TRBJ2-7; 10 bases line up with TRBD1. The germline CDR1 and CDR2 sequences are MGHDK and SYGVNS. V lost 5 bases to trimming and J lost 5 bases; unmatched junction nucleotides: 6. The CDR3 runs to 14 residues. CDR3 amino acids: CASSPRQGADEQYF. Written as DNA, the CDR3 is TGTGCCAGCAGTCCGCGACAGGGGGCAGACGAGCAGTACTTC.

This clonotype occurred many times. The chain recombines TRBV14 with TRBJ2-1; the D gene is possibly TRBD2 (6 bases). The CDR3 consists of 12 residues. Germline CDR1 reads SGHDN; CDR2 reads FVKESK. Trimming pared 2 bases from V and 9 bases from J, leaving 8 bases between. This CDR3 is CASSQWGGEQFF. Written as DNA, the CDR3 is TGTGCCAGCAGCCAATGGGGAGGTGAGCAGTTCTTC. Full variable domain (outside the CDR3, taken from reference TRBV14 and TRBJ2-1): EAGVTQFPSHSVIEKGQTVTLRCDPISGHDNLYWYRRVMGKEIKFLLHFVKESKQDESGMPNNRFLAERTGGTYSTLKVQPAELEDSGVYFCASSQWGGEQFFGPGTRLTVL.

The V gene is TRBV24-1, the J gene TRBJ2-3; D is unresolved. In germline, CDR1 is KGHDR, CDR2 SFDVKD. The CDR3 covers 13 residues. Trimming pared 3 bases from V and 2 bases from J, leaving 5 bases between. CDR3 bases: TGTGCCACCAGTGATATATTCACAGATACGCAGTATTTT. Residues: CATSDIFTDTQYF.